These T cell receptor beta chains were read from a single sample in a study of cytomegalovirus exposure and HLA in healthy donors. Repertoires were generated with immunoSEQ multiplex PCR, while TCRdb's copy carries only in-frame clones and drops some. The repertoire holds 100,000 to 150,000 clones, with 65% to 80% as singletons. Sequencing was performed on PBMCs. These receptors were obtained from a male donor in good health and CMV-seropositive. Both conserved end residues are part of each CDR3. D genes are given only for firm matches. Only part of the rows carry a size: once, few, many, or a class if the clone is expanded.

>TRBD1|TRBV4-2|TRBJ2-1|.
TGTGCCAGCAGCCTTCAGGGACAGGTCGGGGACAATGAGCAGTTCTTC
CASSLQGQVGDNEQFF
>TRBD2|TRBV5-4|TRBJ2-5|.
TGTGCCAGCAACCCCGGACTAGCCCAGGAGACCCAGTACTTC
CASNPGLAQETQYF
>.|TRBV7-9|TRBJ1-5|once
TGTGCCAGCAGCTTAGGACAGCCGCCTGTTAGCAATCAGCCCCAGCATTTT
CASSLGQPPVSNQPQHF
>.|TRBV7-3|TRBJ1-1|.
TGTGCCAGCAGCCTACTACACGGTGGAGCAACTGAAGCTTTCTTT
CASSLLHGGATEAFF
>TRBD1|TRBV5-6|TRBJ1-1|.
TGTGCCAGCAGCTACGGGACAGGGAACACTGAAGCTTTCTTT
CASSYGTGNTEAFF
>TRBD2|TRBV11-2|TRBJ2-5|once
TGTGCCAGCAGCTTACGGGGGGGACCTTCTCAAGAGACCCAGTACTTC
CASSLRGGPSQETQYF
>.|TRBV18|TRBJ2-4|.
TGTGCCAGCTCACCACCGATGAACTCCCTAGCCAAAAACATTCAGTACTTC
CASSPPMNSLAKNIQYF
>.|TRBV7-6|TRBJ2-2|few
TGTGCCAGCAGCCTCAACCACCACAGGGCTAACACCGGGGAGCTGTTTTTT
CASSLNHHRANTGELFF
>.|TRBV23-1|TRBJ1-6|.
TGCGCCAGCAAAGGAGCTATTGTTAATTCACCCCTCCACTTT
CASKGAIVNSPLHF
>.|TRBV10-2|TRBJ1-6|.
TGCGCCACCGAACCGGGGAATTCACCCCTCCACTTT
CATEPGNSPLHF
>.|TRBV5-4|TRBJ2-2|.
TGTGCCAGCAGCTTAGGAGTCTGGACAACTGGGACCGGGGAGCTGTTTTTT
CASSLGVWTTGTGELFF
>TRBD2|TRBV7-2|TRBJ2-2|.
TGTGCCAGCAGCTTCACTAGCGGGAGGATAAACGGGGAGCTGTTTTTT
CASSFTSGRINGELFF
>.|TRBV28|TRBJ1-4|.
TGTGCCAGCAGTTTATCGGGGGGTCACTATGAAAAACTGTTTTTT
CASSLSGGHYEKLFF
>.|TRBV7-8|TRBJ1-1|.
TGTGCCAGCAGCTTAGCCCACGGGAGCACTGAAGCTTTCTTT
CASSLAHGSTEAFF
>TRBD1|TRBV15|TRBJ2-7|.
TGTGCCACCAGCAGCGTGAGGACAGGGAGCTACGAGCAGTACTTC
CATSSVRTGSYEQYF
>TRBD1|TRBV5-1|TRBJ2-1|.
TGCGCCAGCAGCGCCGGGACAGGGTACAATGAGCAGTTCTTC
CASSAGTGYNEQFF
>TRBD1|TRBV6-5|TRBJ1-5|.
TGTGCCAGCCGTGCTGGGCCAGGGGGTTCTGCCCAGCATTTT
CASRAGPGGSAQHF
>.|TRBV7-9|TRBJ2-5|.
TGTTCCAGCAGCCGGTTCACCGGGACACCCACGGGAGAGACCCAGTACTTC
CSSSRFTGTPTGETQYF
>TRBD2|TRBV9|TRBJ2-7|.
TGTGCCAGCAGCGCAGAACTAGCGGCAACCTACGAGCAGTACTTC
CASSAELAATYEQYF
>TRBD1|TRBV19|TRBJ2-5|few
TGTGCCAGTAGTATAAACAGGGGTAAGGAGACCCAGTACTTC
CASSINRGKETQYF
>.|TRBV28|TRBJ2-1|once
TGTGCCAGCAGGCAACCGGGAGAACGGACCTACAATGAGCAGTTCTTC
CASRQPGERTYNEQFF
>.|TRBV6-6|TRBJ2-7|.
TGTGCCAGCAGTTACTCACAAAACTACGAGCAGTACTTC
CASSYSQNYEQYF
>.|TRBV5-4|TRBJ1-1|few
TGTGCCAGCAGCTTAGGACAGTCAATGAACACTGAAGCTTTCTTT
CASSLGQSMNTEAFF
>.|TRBV21-1|TRBJ1-3|.
TGTGCCAGCAGCAAAGACGACAGGGGCTCTGGAAACACCATATATTTT
CASSKDDRGSGNTIYF
>TRBD2|TRBV7-2|TRBJ2-2|.
TGTGCCAGCAGCTTAGCGGGGGGGAAGGGCGGGGAGCTGTTTTTT
CASSLAGGKGGELFF
>TRBD2|TRBV29-1|TRBJ2-1|.
TGCAGCGTTGATGGCGGCGCGGGGGGCTATGAGCAGTTCTTC
CSVDGGAGGYEQFF
>TRBD1|TRBV29-1|TRBJ2-1|.
TGCAGCGTTGAAGGGGGGACAGGGGGTTTAGGTGAGCAGTTCTTC
CSVEGGTGGLGEQFF
>.|TRBV5-1|TRBJ1-1|.
TGCGCCAGCAGCGACTCAGCGACCCAAGCTTTCTTT
CASSDSATQAFF
>.|TRBV18|TRBJ2-1|.
TGTGCCAGCTCCCCGGGAGCCACCAAGAACAATGAGCAGTTCTTC
CASSPGATKNNEQFF
>TRBD1|TRBV30|TRBJ1-1|.
TGTGCCTGGAGCGGACAGGTAAACACTGAAGCTTTCTTT
CAWSGQVNTEAFF
>TRBD1|TRBV18|TRBJ2-7|once
TGTGCCAGCTCACCAGCAGGGGGAACCGAGCAGTACTTC
CASSPAGGTEQYF
>.|TRBV9|TRBJ1-1|.
TGTGCCAGCAGCGTAGAAGGAGGGGGGGGCAGGGGAACTGAAGCTTTCTTT
CASSVEGGGGRGTEAFF
>TRBD1|TRBV2|TRBJ2-7|.
TGTGCCAGTAACTACAGGGGGCATTCCTACGAGCAGTACTTC
CASNYRGHSYEQYF
>.|TRBV19|TRBJ1-1|.
TGTGCCAGTAGTTATTCAGGGCTGGCTTTCTTT
CASSYSGLAFF
>TRBD1|TRBV25-1|TRBJ2-5|few
TGTGCCAGCAGTGTACAGGGGAAAGAGACCCAGTACTTC
CASSVQGKETQYF
>TRBD2|TRBV20-1|TRBJ2-7|.
TGCAGTGCTTTTAGCGGGAGAGGGCAGTACTTC
CSAFSGRGQYF
>.|TRBV28|TRBJ2-7|.
TGTGCCAGCAGTTTATCAGGTCCTAAGGAGCAGTACTTC
CASSLSGPKEQYF
>.|TRBV5-4|TRBJ2-7|.
TGTGCCAGCAGCTTGGGGGGCAGTACCTACGAGCAGTACTTC
CASSLGGSTYEQYF
>.|TRBV29-1|TRBJ1-2|few
TGCAGCGTTCGGACTGGCTATGGCTACACCTTC
CSVRTGYGYTF
>TRBD2|TRBV27|TRBJ2-7|.
TGTGCCAGCAGTTTTCTCCTAGCGGGAGGGCCTTACGAGCAGTACTTC
CASSFLLAGGPYEQYF
>TRBD2|TRBV28|TRBJ2-3|.
TGTGCCAGCAGTTTACCCCCCATAGCGGGAGGGCCAGATACGCAGTATTTT
CASSLPPIAGGPDTQYF
>TRBD1|TRBV15|TRBJ1-5|once
TGTGCCACCAGCGTACGATCCGGGACAGGCTTCAATCAGCCCCAGCATTTT
CATSVRSGTGFNQPQHF
>TRBD1|TRBV11-2|TRBJ2-4|.
TGTGCCAGCAGCTCCGGGACAGGGATGGACAAAAACATTCAGTACTTC
CASSSGTGMDKNIQYF
>.|TRBV6-5|TRBJ2-7|.
TGTGCCAGCAGTGGGGACACCTGGTCCTACGAGCAGTACTTC
CASSGDTWSYEQYF
>TRBD1|TRBV19|TRBJ2-7|.
TGTGCCAGTAGTACTCCTGGGACAGGCTACGAGCAGTACTTC
CASSTPGTGYEQYF
>.|TRBV6-1|TRBJ1-5|.
TGTGCCAGCAGTGAAGTGGGACATTATAGCAATCAGCCCCAGCATTTT
CASSEVGHYSNQPQHF
>.|TRBV10-3|TRBJ1-6|.
TGTGCCATCAGGACGGACGGGAGGTCACCCCTCCACTTT
CAIRTDGRSPLHF
>.|TRBV28|TRBJ1-3|.
TGTGCCAGCAGCCCTGGGTCTATCTTTACAGGCGCTGGAAACACCATATATTTT
CASSPGSIFTGAGNTIYF
>TRBD2|TRBV28|TRBJ2-7|once
TGTGCCAGCAGCCGCGGGGCGGGAGTTGCCTACGAGCAGTACTTC
CASSRGAGVAYEQYF
>.|TRBV2|TRBJ1-2|.
TGTGCCAGCAGCGTCGGGGGACGGTACAACTATGGCTACACCTTC
CASSVGGRYNYGYTF
>TRBD1|TRBV2|TRBJ1-1|.
TGTGCCAGCAGCGGACAGGTGAACACTGAAGCTTTCTTT
CASSGQVNTEAFF
>.|TRBV6-5|TRBJ1-2|.
TGTGCCAGCAGTTACTCGAGGGTATGGTATGGCTACACCTTC
CASSYSRVWYGYTF
>TRBD2|TRBV28|TRBJ2-5|few
TGTGCCAGCAGTCCCCTAGCGGAGGCCCCCCAAGAGACCCAGTACTTC
CASSPLAEAPQETQYF
>.|TRBV10-3|TRBJ1-1|once
TGTGCCATCACCCGGACAGCCCGGGGGGACACTGAAGCTTTCTTT
CAITRTARGDTEAFF
>.|TRBV21-1|TRBJ1-1|.
TGTGCCAGCAGCACCCTTGTTAGGACAGGGTTTGGGCTATCGAACACTGAAGCTTTCTTT
CASSTLVRTGFGLSNTEAFF
>.|TRBV10-3|TRBJ2-1|.
TGTGCCATCAGTGTTAGGGGGAAATGGTCGTTAGAAGGCTACAATGAGCAGTTCTTC
CAISVRGKWSLEGYNEQFF
>TRBD2|TRBV10-3|TRBJ2-1|.
TGTGCCACGACTGTGGGGGGGGACTCCTACAATGAGCAGTTCTTC
CATTVGGDSYNEQFF
>TRBD2|TRBV30|TRBJ2-1|few
TGTGCCTGGTCTAGCGGGTCTTCCAATGAGCAGTTCTTC
CAWSSGSSNEQFF
>.|TRBV6-5|TRBJ1-2|few
TGTGCCAGCAGTTACTCGGAGGGTTTTGGCTACACCTTC
CASSYSEGFGYTF